Listed below are T cell receptor beta chains from one sample, sequenced in a study of graft-versus-host responses after intestinal transplantation. Their antigen targets remain unknown. The repertoire was sequenced with immunoSEQ multiplex PCR; TCRdb's copy has only in-frame clones and lacks some. In the table there are about 96,000 clones, roughly 92% of which are singletons. The sample consisted of unstimulated CD4+ T cells sorted from spleen or lymph node cells, taken before intestinal transplant. All receptors derive from a human donor who received an intestinal transplant. Each CDR3 is given with its conserved first and last residue. The order of the fields is V gene, J gene, CDR3 protein.

V gene: TRBV5-6
J gene: TRBJ1-1
CDR3 protein: CASSRDRGWTEAFF

V gene: TRBV27
J gene: TRBJ2-1
CDR3 protein: CASTPRMEFNYNEQFF

V gene: TRBV5-1
J gene: TRBJ1-4
CDR3 protein: CASSLAQGEKLFF

V gene: TRBV7-9
J gene: TRBJ1-1
CDR3 protein: CASSLGTSGRFTEAFF

V gene: TRBV5-8
J gene: TRBJ1-2
CDR3 protein: CASSLAPGVWMGYTF

V gene: TRBV6-1
J gene: TRBJ1-2
CDR3 protein: CASSAGPHYGYTF

V gene: TRBV30
J gene: TRBJ2-7
CDR3 protein: CAWSVPRAGAFPSSYEQYF

V gene: TRBV18
J gene: TRBJ1-1
CDR3 protein: CASSPQGVIMTLNTEAFF

V gene: TRBV2
J gene: TRBJ2-3
CDR3 protein: CATSSVASGTDTQYF

V gene: TRBV27
J gene: TRBJ2-7
CDR3 protein: CASSLRTGSPYEQYF

V gene: TRBV18
J gene: TRBJ2-6
CDR3 protein: CASTVSSGANVLTF

V gene: TRBV6-6
J gene: TRBJ2-2
CDR3 protein: CASSYPTGNTGELFF

V gene: TRBV5-6
J gene: TRBJ2-3
CDR3 protein: CASSSVLAGDWSTDTQYF

V gene: TRBV9
J gene: TRBJ2-3
CDR3 protein: CASSVAGGVTDTQYF

V gene: TRBV11-2
J gene: TRBJ2-1
CDR3 protein: CASSLDFYNEQFF

V gene: TRBV9
J gene: TRBJ1-3
CDR3 protein: CASSPRTGGAGNTIYF

V gene: TRBV5-1
J gene: TRBJ1-2
CDR3 protein: CASSHRGGEGYGYTF

V gene: TRBV11-2
J gene: TRBJ2-2
CDR3 protein: CASSLAPNLGELFF

V gene: TRBV11-3
J gene: TRBJ2-3
CDR3 protein: CASSLGGSGRADTQYF

V gene: TRBV12-5
J gene: TRBJ2-5
CDR3 protein: CASGLMGQETQYF

V gene: TRBV7-9
J gene: TRBJ2-1
CDR3 protein: CASSLREGQFF

V gene: TRBV5-1
J gene: TRBJ2-5
CDR3 protein: CASSPGPWETQYF

V gene: TRBV19
J gene: TRBJ2-1
CDR3 protein: CASRRGASNEQFF

V gene: TRBV28
J gene: TRBJ1-5
CDR3 protein: CASSLAGTGHQPQHF

V gene: TRBV5-4
J gene: TRBJ2-1
CDR3 protein: CASSSPGQPSYNEQFF

V gene: TRBV28
J gene: TRBJ1-1
CDR3 protein: CASGGWTEPNTEAFF

V gene: TRBV20-1
J gene: TRBJ1-1
CDR3 protein: CSVQGNTEAFF

V gene: TRBV9
J gene: TRBJ1-1
CDR3 protein: CASSVGPGLTTHGTEAFF

V gene: TRBV18
J gene: TRBJ2-7
CDR3 protein: CASSPQAGVGSYEQYF

V gene: TRBV6-5
J gene: TRBJ1-6
CDR3 protein: CASSYSGQGNSPLHF

V gene: TRBV11-3
J gene: TRBJ2-3
CDR3 protein: CASSSRTGPTDTQYF

V gene: TRBV6-6
J gene: TRBJ2-7
CDR3 protein: CASSYPAGGVNEQYF

V gene: TRBV19
J gene: TRBJ1-1
CDR3 protein: CASSIDVGNTEAFF

V gene: TRBV6-5
J gene: TRBJ2-1
CDR3 protein: CASQRQRKGYNEQFF

V gene: TRBV2
J gene: TRBJ2-3
CDR3 protein: CASSVREAVTDTQYF

V gene: TRBV5-1
J gene: TRBJ2-1
CDR3 protein: CASSFSGTGYNEQFF

V gene: TRBV5-1
J gene: TRBJ2-7
CDR3 protein: CASSLVAGVDEQYF

V gene: TRBV20-1
J gene: TRBJ2-7
CDR3 protein: CSASRGDEQYF

V gene: TRBV18
J gene: TRBJ1-5
CDR3 protein: CASSPIPRVGREGAGNQPQHF

V gene: TRBV5-8
J gene: TRBJ2-7
CDR3 protein: CASSLRGQGTNLGSF

V gene: TRBV11-3
J gene: TRBJ2-1
CDR3 protein: CASSFGTSGYNEQFF

V gene: TRBV5-8
J gene: TRBJ1-5
CDR3 protein: CASSKDRGYNQPQHF

V gene: TRBV4-2
J gene: TRBJ2-5
CDR3 protein: CASSQDFGDQETQYF

V gene: TRBV5-1
J gene: TRBJ2-3
CDR3 protein: CASSSGLAGTDTQYF

V gene: TRBV5-4
J gene: TRBJ2-1
CDR3 protein: CASSPQTPGLAGDNEQFF

V gene: TRBV5-1
J gene: TRBJ2-1
CDR3 protein: CASSGSSYNEQFF